This T cell receptor beta chain emerged from a study of vaccination and CD4 T cells after COVID-19. General observations from the study: A nonsignificant rise from roughly 22 to 38 was seen in the median number of SARS-CoV-2-reactive clonotypes.

The Oncomine TCR Beta short-read assay sequenced DNA from cultured CD4+ T cells. It was cultured CD4+ T cells from which genomic DNA was extracted. One entry per CDR3 protein, called by TCRdb with MiXCR from the PCR reads. The sample has 6,000 to 7,000 distinct CDR3 sequences, 20% to 25% seen once. Regarding this clonotype: Its antigen is currently unknown.

As to treatment: roughly 11-day PBMC culture with coronavirus spike peptide pools or control peptides (ViraFEST assay). CD4+ T-cell collection from the unexposed donor predated the COVID-19 pandemic (2011-2018). Via ViraFEST, peptide pools expanded antigen-specific T cells before TCR sequencing. The authors cultured more than 1.5 million PBMCs per well with around 10 IU/ml IL-2 and 8.5 to 10 ug/ml peptide pools. Sequenced sample: CD4+ T cells from blood, cultured in vitro. The TCR comes from a human donor in good health.

This CDR3 reads CASSTGDRGYNEQFF. As DNA, the CDR3 is TGTGCCAGCAGTACCGGGGACAGGGGCTACAATGAGCAGTTCTTC. The chain carries TRBV6-9 and TRBJ2-1; 10 bases are shared with TRBD1. CDR1 and CDR2 from the germline V gene are MNHGY and SVAAGI. J lost 3 bases, V lost 5 bases, and 4 bases had no gene match. The length of the CDR3 is 15 residues.